One TCR beta chain is described in this entry. The data belong to a study of T cells in localized non-small cell lung cancer. Sequencing used immunoSEQ multiplex PCR; TCRdb keeps in-frame clones, though not all of them. The sample includes about 19,000 clones, about 90% seen only once; the top ten take about 4.3%. CDR1 is MNHEY, CDR2 SMNVEV, per germline (reference sequence). V was cut by 2 bases and J by 4 bases, with 8 bases left in between. CDR3 size: 13 residues. The gene calls are TRBV27 and TRBJ1-1, with TRBD1 as a possible D gene (6 bases). Specimen: peripheral blood, collected before any cancer treatment. The TCR comes from a male donor aged 60 or over with stage I squamous cell lung carcinoma. This CDR3 reads CASSLGGATEAFF. DNA for the CDR3: TGTGCCAGCAGTTTAGGGGGCGCCACTGAAGCTTTCTTT.